This T cell receptor (beta chain) was sequenced during a study of T cell responses to AZD1222 COVID-19 vaccine. Study-level results: Nearly half of the spike-specific TCRs reportedly recognize variant regions that carry no mutations. Mostly white British, mostly female donors; authors suggested clonal diversity may be underestimated.

This CDR3 comprises 13 residues. The germline V and J ends were trimmed by 6 bases and 4 bases, with 12 bases remaining between them. Germline values: CDR1 KGHSH, CDR2 LQKENI. The protocol was immunoSEQ multiplex PCR, while the TCRdb copy is restricted to in-frame clones and leaves out a portion. Of about 150,000 clones in the sample, more than 85% are singletons; the top ten hold approximately 1.4%. Notes on this clone: Antigen unknown.

The chain links TRBV18 to TRBJ1-2, with a possible D match to TRBD1 (6 bases). This receptor was obtained from an adult who received the AZD1222 COVID-19 vaccine. The source material was peripheral blood, sampled 28 days after the second AZD1222 dose. Written as DNA, the CDR3 is TGTGCCAGCTCCCGACAGGCTATCTATGGCTACACCTTC. Its protein is CASSRQAIYGYTF. Using reference TRBV18 and TRBJ1-2 for the parts outside the CDR3, the full variable domain is NAGVMQNPRHLVRRRGQEARLRCSPMKGHSHVYWYRQLPEEGLKFMVYLQKENIIDESGMPKERFSAEFPKEGPSILRIQQVVRGDSAAYFCASSRQAIYGYTFGSGTRLTVV.